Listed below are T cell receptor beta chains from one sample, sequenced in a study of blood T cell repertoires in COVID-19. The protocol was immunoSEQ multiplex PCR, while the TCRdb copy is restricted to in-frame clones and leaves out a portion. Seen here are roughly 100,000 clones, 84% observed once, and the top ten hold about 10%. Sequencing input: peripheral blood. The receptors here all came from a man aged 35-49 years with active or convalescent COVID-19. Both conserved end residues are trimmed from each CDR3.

ASSNGGNQPQH	TRBV10-1	TRBJ1-5
ASSEDRPTDTQY	TRBV6-1	TRBJ2-3
ASSQDFRGPNEKLF	TRBV4-1	TRBJ1-4
ASSSGQSYGYT	TRBV12-3/TRBV12-4	TRBJ1-2
ASSNLGTYGYT	TRBV19	TRBJ1-2
ASSSQGLDNQPQH	TRBV6-5	TRBJ1-5
ASSLAQNTGELF	TRBV5-4	TRBJ2-2
ASSVEGGGASTDTQY	TRBV9	TRBJ2-3
ASSMGQGSEEQY	TRBV19	TRBJ2-7
ASGDDSLGYNEQF	TRBV2	TRBJ2-1
ASSEPGQKTYEQY	TRBV6-1	TRBJ2-7
ASSQDAIRGISNQPQH	TRBV4-2	TRBJ1-5
ASSLHPRQGLVSPLH	TRBV11-2	TRBJ1-6
ASSFDRGGNQPQH	TRBV7-2	TRBJ1-5
ASRIQGPYSPLH	TRBV6-5	TRBJ1-6
SVVGQGMNTEAF	TRBV29-1	TRBJ1-1
ASSYFGQRDNEQF	TRBV6-2/TRBV6-3	TRBJ2-1
ASSFGTQETQY	TRBV11-2	TRBJ2-5
ASIEQGNRYEQY	TRBV10-3	TRBJ2-7
ASSPGRDTQY	TRBV7-2	TRBJ2-3
ASSRGGTGNTEAF	TRBV4-3	TRBJ1-1
ASSLDRGYEQY	TRBV7-8	TRBJ2-7
ATGGREGETQY	TRBV24-1	TRBJ2-5
ASSRGGPGVQPQH	TRBV6-5	TRBJ1-5